Below, 15 T cell receptor beta chains from the same sample are listed, as sequenced in a study of blood T cell repertoires in COVID-19. Generated by immunoSEQ multiplex PCR, the TCRdb table keeps only in-frame clones and is missing some. The table lists roughly 70,000 clones, roughly 80% of them singletons, with roughly 4.8% in the top ten. The specimen sequenced was peripheral blood. These receptors all stem from a woman older than 75 with active or convalescent COVID-19.

The gene calls are TRBV5-4 and TRBJ2-2; D not resolved. Trimming stripped 4 bases from V and 6 bases from J, with 13 bases between. Germline CDR1 reads SGHNT; CDR2 reads YYREEE (reference sequence). This CDR3 is built from 14 residues. The CDR3 loop reads CASSPRGGPGELFF. The CDR3 region has the DNA TGTGCCAGCAGCCCGCGCGGTGGCCCCGGGGAGCTGTTTTTT.

The CDR3 loop is CASYASGAINYGYTF. The CDR3, as DNA: TGTGCCAGTTATGCCAGCGGGGCAATTAACTATGGCTACACCTTC. The chain joins TRBV19 to TRBJ1-2; D may be TRBD1 (5 bases). V lost 8 bases and J 1 base, leaving 17 bases between the germline ends. Germline V gives CDR1 LNHDA, CDR2 SQIVND (reference sequence). The CDR3 has 15 amino acids.

This clone has only one observation. The rearrangement links TRBV11-1 to TRBJ2-1; maybe TRBD2 (5 bases). V lost 6 bases to trimming and J lost 0 bases, with 12 bases between them. The CDR3 is 15 residues long. The germline CDR1 and CDR2 sequences are SGHAT and FQDESV (reference sequence). CDR3 nucleotide sequence: TGTGCCAGCAGATTCGGACTTATCTCCTACAATGAGCAGTTCTTC. It translates to CASRFGLISYNEQFF.

The V call is TRBV28, the J call TRBJ2-3, with D tentatively TRBD1 (6 bases). Germline-derived CDR1 and CDR2 are MDHEN and SYDVKM. Trimming cost V 6 bases and J 1 base, with 14 bases left between them. This CDR3 is 15 amino acids long. CDR3 in DNA: TGTGCCAGCAGCTCCCCCGCAGGGGGCACAGATACGCAGTATTTT. Residues: CASSSPAGGTDTQYF. Variable domain in full (rest from reference TRBV28 and TRBJ2-3): DVKVTQSSRYLVKRTGEKVFLECVQDMDHENMFWYRQDPGLGLRLIYFSYDVKMKEKGDIPEGYSVSREKKERFSLILESASTNQTSMYLCASSSPAGGTDTQYFGPGTRLTVL.

Here the CDR3 reads CASSQSVGSPRGYEQYF. The DNA of the CDR3 is TGCGCCAGCAGTCAATCGGTAGGGAGCCCTAGGGGGTACGAGCAGTACTTC. V is TRBV23-1 and J is TRBJ2-7, with TRBD1 as a possible D gene (6 bases). TRBV23-1 is annotated as an ORF whose role is uncertain. The V gene lost 0 bases and the J gene lost 4 bases, with 19 bases spanning the gap. There are 17 residues in the CDR3.

This chain links TRBV5-1 with TRBJ2-1; D call uncertain. CDR1 is SGHRS and CDR2 is YFSETQ in the germline V gene. Trimming took off 6 bases at V and 0 bases at J, with 13 bases between the two ends. This CDR3 has 15 residues. The chain's CDR3 is CASNQARNSYNEQFF. CDR3 nucleotides: TGCGCCAGCAATCAGGCAAGAAACTCCTACAATGAGCAGTTCTTC. Complete variable domain (other parts from reference TRBV5-1 and TRBJ2-1): KAGVTQTPRYLIKTRGQQVTLSCSPISGHRSVSWYQQTPGQGLQFLFEYFSETQRNKGNFPGRFSGRQFSNSRSEMNVSTLELGDSALYLCASNQARNSYNEQFFGPGTRLTVL.

The chain employs TRBV7-6 and TRBJ2-3, with 8 bases lining up with TRBD1. Germline values: CDR1 SGHVS, CDR2 FNYEAQ. CDR3 length equals 15 residues. Germline trimming cut 5 bases from V and 0 bases from J; bases unmatched to any gene: 4. CDR3 in amino acids: CASSAQGVSTDTQYF. DNA of the CDR3: TGTGCCAGCAGCGCACAGGGGGTCAGCACAGATACGCAGTATTTT.

The rearrangement joins TRBV7-2 to TRBJ1-5; 10 nucleotides line up with TRBD1. This CDR3 spans 14 amino acids. CDR1 is SGHTA, CDR2 FQGNSA, per germline. Trimming at V came to 7 bases and at J to 7 bases, leaving 7 bases not matched to a gene. CDR3 protein: CASTDGTGAQPQHF. For the CDR3, the DNA is TGTGCCAGCACCGATGGGACAGGGGCCCAGCCCCAGCATTTT. The variable domain in full, completed from reference TRBV7-2 and TRBJ1-5, reads GAGVSQSPSNKVTEKGKDVELRCDPISGHTALYWYRQSLGQGLEFLIYFQGNSAPDKSGLPSDRFSAERTGGSVSTLTIQRTQQEDSAVYLCASTDGTGAQPQHFGDGTRLSIL.

CDR3 in amino acids: CASGTGLYGYTF. The CDR3 DNA reads TGTGCCAGCGGAACAGGGCTCTATGGCTACACCTTC. V and J are TRBV28 and TRBJ1-2, with TRBD1 as a possible D gene (6 bases). Germline CDR1 reads MDHEN; CDR2 reads SYDVKM. The CDR3 is made up of 12 amino acids. Trimming cost V 8 bases and J 4 bases, with 11 bases left between them.

V usage is TRBV11-2 and J usage is TRBJ2-5; 8 bases match TRBD2. Trimming removed 6 bases from V and 4 bases from J; junction bases left unmatched: 19. The germline V gene has CDR1 SGHAT and CDR2 FQNNGV. The CDR3 is 18 residues long. CDR3 region: CASSPQAGAGGRRETQYF. The CDR3 nucleotides read TGTGCCAGCAGTCCTCAGGCGGGGGCGGGGGGCCGGAGAGAGACCCAGTACTTC.

This clone has just a few counts. V usage is TRBV7-2 and J usage is TRBJ1-5; no clear D. V was cut by 5 bases and J by 3 bases, with 8 bases left in between. Germline loops: CDR1 SGHTA, CDR2 FQGNSA. The CDR3 covers 13 residues. The CDR3 reads CASSPTNNQPQHF. The CDR3 region has the DNA TGTGCCAGCAGCCCAACAAACAATCAGCCCCAGCATTTT.

The V gene is TRBV7-9, the J gene TRBJ2-1, with TRBD2 matching 7 bases. This CDR3 comprises 15 residues. Germline CDR1 reads SEHNR; CDR2 reads FQNEAQ (reference sequence). With 4 bases clipped from V and 3 bases from J, the junction kept 6 bases outside the gene matches. The CDR3 sequence: CASSSKAGFYNEQFF. The CDR3 DNA reads TGTGCCAGCAGCTCAAAAGCGGGATTCTACAATGAGCAGTTCTTC.

CDR3 sequence: CASSPLPTSDYNEQFF. CDR3 nucleotides: TGTGCCAGCTCACCACTCCCTACTAGCGATTACAATGAGCAGTTCTTC. The chain employs TRBV18 and TRBJ2-1, with 7 nucleotides matching TRBD2. Germline V gene sequence: CDR1 KGHSH, CDR2 LQKENI. The V segment lost 1 base and the J segment 4 bases; nucleotides outside the gene matches: 7. There are 16 residues in the CDR3.

The rearrangement uses TRBV4-3 and TRBJ2-2; D gene uncertain. Trimming pared 0 bases from V and 7 bases from J, leaving 9 bases between. The V gene's germline CDR1 is LGHNA and CDR2 YSLEER. The CDR3 is 14 amino acids. In DNA form, the CDR3 reads TGCGCCAGCAGCCAAGATTCCAGCGTCGGGGAGCTGTTTTTT. Protein: CASSQDSSVGELFF.

This chain connects TRBV24-1 to TRBJ1-1, with TRBD1 matching 7 bases. J lost 5 bases, V lost 2 bases, and 7 bases had no gene match. Germline CDR1 reads KGHDR; CDR2 reads SFDVKD. The CDR3 totals 15 residues. As DNA, the CDR3 is TGTGCCACCAGTGATTCGGAACAGGGGAGAACTGAAGCTTTCTTT. Its protein product is CATSDSEQGRTEAFF.